This T cell receptor (beta chain) was recorded in a study of beta chain features in type 1 diabetes. For the study at large: There were approximately 110,000,000 sorted cells examined across all samples. Whole-study findings and limits: Diminished insertions and augmented deletions at VDJ junctions characterized type 1 diabetes patients.

This clone was seen a few times. Antigen specificity is unknown. The identical CDR3 is also encoded by other nucleotide sequences in the sample. The J segment lost 4 bases and the V segment lost 2 bases, leaving 2 bases of the junction unmatched. Germline V gene lookup returns CDR1 SGDLS and CDR2 YYNGEE. The CDR3 totals 14 residues. Every participating donor gave one draw, a heparinised blood sample averaging around 0.11 L. Every bit of the isolated RNA underwent reverse transcription, so sequencing read expressed TCRB transcripts. Data came from immunoSEQ multiplex PCR; TCRdb stores just in-frame clones and leaves some out. The top ten clones hold over 5% of a sample with 250,000 to 400,000 clones, 14% of them seen once.

V is TRBV9 and J is TRBJ1-5; TRBD1 aligns across 8 bases. Material: central memory CD4+ T cells from blood. The sequence came from a man younger than 45 in good health. The CDR3 is CASSVGTGNQPQHF. CDR3 in DNA: TGTGCCAGCAGCGTGGGGACAGGAAATCAGCCCCAGCATTTT.